This note documents a single T cell receptor (beta chain) sequence. Its antigen is unknown. The data stem from a study of cytomegalovirus exposure and HLA in healthy donors. In the study overall: Tens of millions of unique TCRs from HLA-typed donors were held in an early data release.

Study-wide points: Several of the most significant clusters were apparently associated with common viral pathogens in a later analysis. The authors later found TCR association rates varying by HLA locus, with DRB1 most and HLA-C fewest. Most CMV-associated TCR beta chains appeared HLA-restricted in a later analysis.

60 Vbeta and 13 Jbeta primers were used in PCR. TCRdb keeps only in-frame clones here, not all; method: immunoSEQ multiplex PCR. The data contain about 230,000 clones, just over 75% of them seen just once; the ten biggest clones take up around 2.8%. The sequenced sample consisted of PBMCs. This receptor was identified in an older woman in good health and CMV-seropositive.

The DNA of the CDR3 is TGTGCCGGCTCTTTATATAGCAATCAGCCCCAGCATTTT. The encoded protein is CAGSLYSNQPQHF. The chain carries TRBV2 and TRBJ1-5; D not certain. Germline CDR1 SNHLY, CDR2 FYNNEI. The CDR3 extends over 13 amino acids. V shed 11 bases and J shed 0 bases, with 11 bases lying between them.